The present T cell receptor beta chain was sequenced within a study of PD-1 blockade in classical Hodgkin lymphoma. Notes on the study in general: Patients who initiated nivolumab within 1 year of ASCT were excluded.

The repertoire was sequenced with immunoSEQ multiplex PCR; TCRdb's copy has only in-frame clones and lacks some. The data contain tens of thousands of clones, around 80% of them singletons. Notes on this clone: Antigen: not known.

Indicated time point: cycle 4 day 1 (C4D1), after six to seven weeks of nivolumab. With no exception, relapse followed autologous stem cell transplantation in all patients, and brentuximab vedotin exposure varied. By magnetic negative selection, CD4+ T cells were purified from thawed PBMCs. There are 20 residues in the CDR3. V gene TRBV21-1 combines with J gene TRBJ2-6; the listed D gene, TRBD2, was not tested against the DNA. TRBV21-1 is noted as a pseudogene. The clonotype originates from a human donor with classical Hodgkin lymphoma. The material sequenced was CD4+ T cells from blood, taken before the fourth cycle of nivolumab. The CDR3: CASSTPPGAGGGSGANVLTF. DNA for the CDR3: TGTGCCAGCAGCACCCCCCCAGGAGCGGGGGGAGGTAGTGGGGCCAACGTCCTGACTTTC.